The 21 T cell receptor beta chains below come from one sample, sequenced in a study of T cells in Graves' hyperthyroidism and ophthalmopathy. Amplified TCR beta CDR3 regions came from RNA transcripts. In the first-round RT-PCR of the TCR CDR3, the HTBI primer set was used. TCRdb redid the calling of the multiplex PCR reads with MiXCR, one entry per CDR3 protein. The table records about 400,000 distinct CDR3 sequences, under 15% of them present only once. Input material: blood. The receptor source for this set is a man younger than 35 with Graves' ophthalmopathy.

Here the CDR3 reads CASSLKQGSTGELFF. DNA for the CDR3: TGCGCCAGCAGCTTGAAACAGGGGAGCACCGGGGAGCTGTTTTTT. The chain couples TRBV5-1 to TRBJ2-2; 7 bases are shared with TRBD1. This CDR3 region has 15 residues. With 1 base clipped from V and 4 bases from J, the junction kept 4 bases outside the gene matches. From germline, CDR1 is SGHRS and CDR2 YFSETQ.

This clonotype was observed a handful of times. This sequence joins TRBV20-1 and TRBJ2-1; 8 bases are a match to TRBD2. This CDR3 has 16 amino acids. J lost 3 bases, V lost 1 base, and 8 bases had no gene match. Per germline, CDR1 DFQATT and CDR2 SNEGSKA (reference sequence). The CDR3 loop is CSARAPGSGSYNEQFF. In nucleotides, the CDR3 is TGCAGTGCTAGAGCCCCGGGGAGCGGGAGCTACAATGAGCAGTTCTTC.

The CDR3 coding sequence is TGCGCCAGCGGAAGAGGGACTTTCGACAATGAAAAACTGTTTTTT. It codes for CASGRGTFDNEKLFF. V usage is TRBV4-1 and J usage is TRBJ1-4, with a possible D match to TRBD1 (5 bases). Germline V gives CDR1 MGHRA, CDR2 YSYEKL. The CDR3 contains 15 residues. The V gene lost 8 bases and the J gene lost 5 bases, with 18 bases spanning the gap.

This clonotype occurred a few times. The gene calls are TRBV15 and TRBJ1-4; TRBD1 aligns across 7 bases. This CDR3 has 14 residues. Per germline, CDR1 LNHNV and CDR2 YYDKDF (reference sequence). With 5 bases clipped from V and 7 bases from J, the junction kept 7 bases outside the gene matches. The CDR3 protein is CATSERDSTEKLFF. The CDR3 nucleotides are TGTGCCACCAGCGAACGGGACAGTACTGAAAAACTGTTTTTT.

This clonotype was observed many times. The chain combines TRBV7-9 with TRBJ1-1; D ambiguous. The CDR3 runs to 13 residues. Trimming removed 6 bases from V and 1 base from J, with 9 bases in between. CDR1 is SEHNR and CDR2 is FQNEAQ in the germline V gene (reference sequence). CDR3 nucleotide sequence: TGTGCCAGCAGGGTCTCGGGGAACACTGAAGCTTTCTTT. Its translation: CASRVSGNTEAFF.

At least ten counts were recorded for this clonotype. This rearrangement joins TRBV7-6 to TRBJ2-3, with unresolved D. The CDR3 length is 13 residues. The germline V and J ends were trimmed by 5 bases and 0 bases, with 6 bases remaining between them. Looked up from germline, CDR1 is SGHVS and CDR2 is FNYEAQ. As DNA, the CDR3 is TGTGCCAGCAGCCCACACAGCACAGATACGCAGTATTTT. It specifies CASSPHSTDTQYF.

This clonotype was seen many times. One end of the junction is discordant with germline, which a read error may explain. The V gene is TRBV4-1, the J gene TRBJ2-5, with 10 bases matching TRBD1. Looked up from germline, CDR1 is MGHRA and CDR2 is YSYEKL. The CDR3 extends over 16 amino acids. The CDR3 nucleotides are TGCGCCAGCAGTCAAGGGGACAGGGGTCCAAAAGAGACCCAGTACTTC. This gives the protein CASSQGDRGPKETQYF.

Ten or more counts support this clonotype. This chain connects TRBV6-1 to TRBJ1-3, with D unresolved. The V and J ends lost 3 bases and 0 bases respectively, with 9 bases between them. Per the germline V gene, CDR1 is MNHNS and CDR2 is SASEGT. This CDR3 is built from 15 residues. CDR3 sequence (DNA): TGTGCCAGCAGTGACAAGTACCCCTCTGGAAACACCATATATTTT. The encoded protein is CASSDKYPSGNTIYF.

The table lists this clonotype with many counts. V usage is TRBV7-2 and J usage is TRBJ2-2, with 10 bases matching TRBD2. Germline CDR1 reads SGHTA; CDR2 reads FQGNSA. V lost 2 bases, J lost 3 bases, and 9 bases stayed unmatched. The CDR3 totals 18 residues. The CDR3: CASSLLGRTSGYTGELFF. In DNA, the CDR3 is TGTGCCAGCAGCTTACTGGGACGGACTAGCGGTTACACCGGGGAGCTGTTTTTT.

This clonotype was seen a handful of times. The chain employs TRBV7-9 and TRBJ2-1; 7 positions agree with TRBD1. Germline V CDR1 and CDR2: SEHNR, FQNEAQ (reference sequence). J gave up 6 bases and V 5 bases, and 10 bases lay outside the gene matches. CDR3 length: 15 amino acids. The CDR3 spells CASSGGQSQGNEQFF. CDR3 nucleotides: TGTGCCAGCAGCGGGGGACAGTCCCAGGGCAATGAGCAGTTCTTC.

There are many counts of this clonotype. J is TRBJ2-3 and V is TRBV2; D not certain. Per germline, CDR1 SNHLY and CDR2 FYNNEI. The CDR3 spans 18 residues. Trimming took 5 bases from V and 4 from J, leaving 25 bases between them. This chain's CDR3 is CASSLGPPLESASDTQYF. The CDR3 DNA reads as TGTGCCAGCAGTCTTGGGCCGCCCCTGGAGTCGGCATCAGATACGCAGTATTTT.

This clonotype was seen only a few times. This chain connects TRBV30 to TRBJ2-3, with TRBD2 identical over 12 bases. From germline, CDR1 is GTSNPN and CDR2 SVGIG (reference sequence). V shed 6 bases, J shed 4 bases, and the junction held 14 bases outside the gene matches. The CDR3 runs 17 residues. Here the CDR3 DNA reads TGTGCCTGTGATACAGGTGGACTAGCGGGACGCGCAGATACGCAGTATTTT. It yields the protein CACDTGGLAGRADTQYF.

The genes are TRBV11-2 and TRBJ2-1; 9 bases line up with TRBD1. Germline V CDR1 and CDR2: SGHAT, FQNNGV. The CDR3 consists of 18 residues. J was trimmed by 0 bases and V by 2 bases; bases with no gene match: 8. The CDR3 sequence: CASSLRSGTGSSYNEQFF. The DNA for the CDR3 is TGTGCCAGCAGCTTAAGATCAGGGACAGGGAGCTCCTACAATGAGCAGTTCTTC. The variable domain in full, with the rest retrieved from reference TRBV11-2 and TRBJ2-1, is EAGVAQSPRYKIIEKRQSVAFWCNPISGHATLYWYQQILGQGPKLLIQFQNNGVVDDSQLPKDRFSAERLKGVDSTLKIQPAKLEDSAVYLCASSLRSGTGSSYNEQFFGPGTRLTVL.

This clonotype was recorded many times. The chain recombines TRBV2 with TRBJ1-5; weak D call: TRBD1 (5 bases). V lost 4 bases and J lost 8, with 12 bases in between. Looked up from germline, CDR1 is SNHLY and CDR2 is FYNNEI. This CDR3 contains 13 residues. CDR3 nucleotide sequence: TGTGCCAGCAGTGGGAGGGCGGGGGAGCCCCAGCATTTT. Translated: CASSGRAGEPQHF.

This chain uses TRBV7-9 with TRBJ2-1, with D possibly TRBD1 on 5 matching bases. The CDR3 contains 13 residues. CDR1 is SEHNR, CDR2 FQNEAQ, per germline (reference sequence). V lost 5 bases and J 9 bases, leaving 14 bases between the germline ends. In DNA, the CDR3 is TGTGCCAGCAGCACAAGGGGCCCCTTTGAGCAGTTCTTC. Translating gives CASSTRGPFEQFF.

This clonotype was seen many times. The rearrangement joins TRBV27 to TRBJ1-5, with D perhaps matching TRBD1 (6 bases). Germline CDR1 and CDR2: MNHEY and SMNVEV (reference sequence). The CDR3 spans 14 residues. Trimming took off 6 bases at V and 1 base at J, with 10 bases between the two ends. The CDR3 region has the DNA TGTGCCAGCAGCTTACAGGGAAGCAATCAGCCCCAGCATTTT. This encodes CASSLQGSNQPQHF.

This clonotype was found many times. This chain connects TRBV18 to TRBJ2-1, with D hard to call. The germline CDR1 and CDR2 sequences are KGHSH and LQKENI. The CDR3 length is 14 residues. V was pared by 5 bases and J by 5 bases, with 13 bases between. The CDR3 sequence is CASSTQKLHNEQFF. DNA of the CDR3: TGTGCCAGCTCAACTCAGAAACTACACAATGAGCAGTTCTTC.

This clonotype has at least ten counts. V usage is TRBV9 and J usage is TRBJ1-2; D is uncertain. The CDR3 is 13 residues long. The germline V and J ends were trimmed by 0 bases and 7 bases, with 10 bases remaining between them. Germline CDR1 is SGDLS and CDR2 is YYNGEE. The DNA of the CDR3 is TGTGCCAGCAGCGTAGGCTGGTTGGGTGGCTACACCTTC. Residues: CASSVGWLGGYTF.

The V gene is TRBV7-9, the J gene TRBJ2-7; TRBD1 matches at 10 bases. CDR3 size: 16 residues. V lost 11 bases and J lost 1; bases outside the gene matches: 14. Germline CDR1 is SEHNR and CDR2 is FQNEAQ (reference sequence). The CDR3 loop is CAVIRGDRGSSYEQYF. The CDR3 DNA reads TGTGCCGTTATTAGGGGGGACAGGGGAAGTTCCTACGAGCAGTACTTC.

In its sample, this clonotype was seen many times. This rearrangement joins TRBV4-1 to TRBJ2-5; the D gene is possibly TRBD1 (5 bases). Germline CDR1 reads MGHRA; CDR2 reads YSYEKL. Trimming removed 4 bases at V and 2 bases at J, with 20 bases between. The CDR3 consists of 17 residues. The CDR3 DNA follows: TGCGCCAGCAGCCGCCTTGATGGGCCCAGGGCTCAAGAGACCCAGTACTTC. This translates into CASSRLDGPRAQETQYF.

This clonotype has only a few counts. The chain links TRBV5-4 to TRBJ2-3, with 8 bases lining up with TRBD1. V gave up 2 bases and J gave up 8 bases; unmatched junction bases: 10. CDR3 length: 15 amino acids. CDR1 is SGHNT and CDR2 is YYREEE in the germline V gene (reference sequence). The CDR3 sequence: CASSLADRAFGTQYF. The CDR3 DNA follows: TGTGCCAGCAGCTTAGCGGACAGGGCCTTTGGTACGCAGTATTTT.